This T cell receptor beta chain was found in a study of blood T cell repertoires in COVID-19. Study at large: T cells, B-cell-depleted T cells, or PBMCs supplied cDNA or gDNA.

In the original processing: Estimation of nucleated cell counts was performed using reference gene primer amplification. The assay was immunoSEQ multiplex PCR, and TCRdb's table has in-frame clones only and misses some. That table gives V, J and clone size, and the DNA gave D and trimming. The table shows over 100,000 clones, with around four fifths occurring only once. The germline V gene encodes CDR1 LGHNA and CDR2 YSLEER. The CDR3 consists of 17 residues. V lost 0 bases to trimming and J lost 5 bases, with 17 bases between them. Sequences were obtained from peripheral blood. The sequence came from a human donor in a cohort sampled during active COVID-19. The V and J genes are TRBV4-3 and TRBJ2-4, with D possibly matching TRBD2 (5 bases). Here the CDR3 reads CASSQDVSVGRENIQYF. The CDR3 nucleotides read TGCGCCAGCAGCCAAGACGTTAGCGTGGGGAGAGAAAACATTCAGTACTTC.